This T cell receptor (beta chain) was recorded in a study of CDR3 diversity in severe acne. V lost 7 bases to trimming and J lost 6 bases, with 10 bases between them. Germline V gene lookup returns CDR1 SGHNT and CDR2 YENEEA. The CDR3 spans 12 residues. TCRdb reanalysed the PCR reads using MiXCR and keeps one entry per CDR3 protein. The table includes over 90,000 distinct CDR3 sequences, under 60% detected once. Sample: blood. This sequence joins TRBV11-3 and TRBJ1-3; D ambiguous. This receptor was identified in a male donor with acne. The CDR3 region has the DNA TGTGCCAGCACCTCATTCGCAAACACCATATATTTT. It translates to CASTSFANTIYF.